The present entry profiles one TCR beta chain with its context. Its matching antigen is unknown. Donors had nominal health at sampling but likely had unrecorded immune exposures. From germline, CDR1 is SGHRS and CDR2 YFSETQ. This CDR3 region has 13 residues. Trimming left V 0 bases short and J 4 bases short, with 7 bases between. Both 60 Vbeta primers and 13 Jbeta primers went into the PCR. This table comes from immunoSEQ multiplex PCR, and its TCRdb copy is limited to in-frame clones, with some not included. This repertoire shows around 130,000 clones, just under 85% found once; its top ten account for 2.5% to 3%. The entry originates in a study of cytomegalovirus exposure and HLA in healthy donors. Study conclusions and caveats: Serostatus for CMV was the only available immune exposure information.

The chain employs TRBV5-1 and TRBJ2-5; D is unclear. Sequenced material: PBMCs. The receptor was derived from a boy under 10 years old in good health and CMV-seronegative. The CDR3 DNA reads TGCGCCAGCAGCTTGGAATACAGAGAGACCCAGTACTTC. Protein: CASSLEYRETQYF.